This T cell receptor (delta chain) was recorded in a study of γδ T cells in repeated Plasmodium falciparum infection. The overall study: Malian gammadelta TCRs were studied during no-transmission periods and across acute malaria episodes.

TCRdb reanalyzed the multiplex PCR reads using CATT. In the table there are around 82,000 delta-chain clones, 1.4% to 1.5% of which are singletons. Worth noting for this clone: This likely stems from a read error, as it lies one base from a far larger clone. At the DNA level, this CDR3 is encoded by other sequences in the same sample as well.

Vgamma9/Vdelta2+ and Vdelta2-negative gammadelta T cells were flow-sorted from PBMC for bulk sequencing. Looked up from germline, CDR1 is GEAIGNYY and CDR2 is EKD. The CDR3 runs to 14 residues. The J gene is TRDJ2, the V gene TRDV2, with D perhaps TRDD3 (6 bases). This TCR came from a pool of human donors (malaria-infected and uninfected, not separated). The sequenced sample consisted of gamma-delta T cells from blood. The CDR3 loop reads CACDTGIMTAQLFF. The CDR3 DNA follows: TGCGCCTGTGACACCGGGATAATGACAGCACAACTCTTCTTT.